These T cell receptor beta chains were read from a single sample in a study of identical twins. Via MiXCR, TCRdb re-called the 5' RACE reads, giving one row per CDR3 protein. The sample records 550,000 to 700,000 distinct CDR3 sequences, around 20% being singletons. This sample was shared with a second study, whose subject was T cells expressing NK-cell markers.

The sequencing sample was made of PBMCs. The receptors originated from a woman aged 18-29 years in good health. Both conserved end residues are part of each CDR3. The D gene is left open where the match is weak. The size of a clone is reported for some rows only, either as once, few or many, or as a class for expanded clones.

V,D,J,size,DNA,CDR3
TRBV20-1,-,TRBJ2-2,few,TGCAGTGCTAGAGAACAGGGTCGCGGGGAGCTGTTTTTT,CSAREQGRGELFF
TRBV19,TRBD1,TRBJ2-7,-,TGTGCCAGTAGTATAAACCGCGGAACAGGGGCGAATACCTACGAGCAGTACTTC,CASSINRGTGANTYEQYF
TRBV29-1,TRBD1,TRBJ1-2,few,TGCAGCGTTGAGATCAGACAGGGTGACTACACCTTC,CSVEIRQGDYTF
TRBV6-5,-,TRBJ2-3,-,TGTGCCAGCAGTTACTCGATCTTTGATGGGGGAGCGACAGATACGCAGTATTTT,CASSYSIFDGGATDTQYF
TRBV20-1,TRBD2,TRBJ2-1,-,TGCAGTGCTAGCCTTAGCGGGAGGTCCCCGAATGAGCAGTTCTTC,CSASLSGRSPNEQFF
TRBV6-1,-,TRBJ1-1,many,TGTGCCAGCAGTCCCGACTCGTCAGGGTACACTGAAGCTTTCTTT,CASSPDSSGYTEAFF
TRBV12-3/TRBV12-4,TRBD1,TRBJ2-7,-,TGTGCCAGCAGTTTCAGGACAGGGGTCAACGAGCAGTACTTC,CASSFRTGVNEQYF
TRBV20-1,-,TRBJ1-4,few,TGCAGTGCTCTCGACAGGAGTAATGAAAAACTGTTTTTT,CSALDRSNEKLFF
TRBV20-1,-,TRBJ2-2,-,TGCAGTGCTAGAGAGAGGCAGTTAGCCGGGGAGCTGTTTTTT,CSARERQLAGELFF
TRBV9,-,TRBJ2-1,-,TGTGCCAGCAGCTTAGCGGGTCCAGGGGGGAGTGGGGGCAATGAGCAGTTCTTC,CASSLAGPGGSGGNEQFF
TRBV5-1,-,TRBJ1-3,-,TGCGCCAGCAGCACGGACAGCTCTGGAAACACCATATATTTT,CASSTDSSGNTIYF
TRBV12-3/TRBV12-4,TRBD1,TRBJ2-7,-,TGTGCCAGCAGTCCGGGACAGTTATCCTACGAGCAGTACTTC,CASSPGQLSYEQYF
TRBV6-1,-,TRBJ1-2,few,TGTGCCAGCGCTACGGGGGGAGGGTACTATGGCTACACCTTC,CASATGGGYYGYTF
TRBV12-3/TRBV12-4,-,TRBJ1-6,few,TGTGCCAGCAGTTTTCGGGTTTCACCCCTCCACTTT,CASSFRVSPLHF
TRBV20-1,-,TRBJ2-2,few,TGCAGTGCTAGTATCGGAACGAACACCGGGGAGCTGTTTTTT,CSASIGTNTGELFF
TRBV6-5,-,TRBJ1-2,-,TGTGCCAGCAGTTACGTAAGATCTAACTATGGCTACACCTTC,CASSYVRSNYGYTF
TRBV4-1,-,TRBJ2-3,-,TGCGCCAGCAGCCAAGCTCCAGACCCGCCCGAAGATACGCAGTATTTT,CASSQAPDPPEDTQYF
TRBV20-1,-,TRBJ2-2,-,TGCAGTGTATTCGAACCGGGGCGGGGCACCGGGGAGCTGTTTTTT,CSVFEPGRGTGELFF
TRBV7-2,-,TRBJ2-3,few,TGTGCCAGCAGGCGTATCACAGATACGCAGTATTTT,CASRRITDTQYF
TRBV12-5,-,TRBJ2-7,few,TGTGCTAGTGGTTTGGACAGTAGCGGATTACACCACGAGCAGTACTTC,CASGLDSSGLHHEQYF
TRBV11-2,-,TRBJ2-5,few,TGTGCCAGCAGCTCCGAGGAGAGGGAGACCCAGTACTTC,CASSSEERETQYF
TRBV29-1,-,TRBJ2-1,-,TGCAGCGTTGATACCTACAAGGACAACAATGAGCAGTTCTTC,CSVDTYKDNNEQFF
TRBV7-6,-,TRBJ2-7,-,TGTGCCAGCAGCTTTTCGGCGGCTTACGAGCAGTACTTC,CASSFSAAYEQYF
TRBV5-1,-,TRBJ2-7,few,TGCGCCAGCAGCCCCGAGGGCGGTTACTACGAGCAGTACTTC,CASSPEGGYYEQYF
TRBV11-3,-,TRBJ1-1,-,TGTGCCAGCAGCCCTGGGACGTACACTGAAGCTTTCTTT,CASSPGTYTEAFF
TRBV5-1,-,TRBJ2-6,few,TGCGCCAGCAGCTTGGACGCTCGGGCCAACGTCCTGACTTTC,CASSLDARANVLTF
TRBV7-9,TRBD2,TRBJ2-3,few,TGTGCCAGCAGCCCAAGGACTAGCGGGGCAGATACGCAGTATTTT,CASSPRTSGADTQYF
TRBV9,-,TRBJ2-7,few,TGTGCCAGCAGCGTAGAGCCCACCTACGAGCAGTACTTC,CASSVEPTYEQYF
TRBV7-9,-,TRBJ1-2,-,TGTGCCAGCAGCTTAGCTACAGGGATAGCTAACTATGGCTACACCTTC,CASSLATGIANYGYTF
TRBV29-1,-,TRBJ2-3,-,TGCAGCGTCTCCCCACGGCAGGGAGGAGATACGCAGTATTTT,CSVSPRQGGDTQYF
TRBV9,-,TRBJ2-1,few,TGTGCCAGCAGCGTAGGTGGGTCGAGCTCCTACAATGAGCAGTTCTTC,CASSVGGSSSYNEQFF
TRBV21-1,-,TRBJ2-3,few,TGTGCCAGCAGCGATGCGGGAGAAGTCACAGATACGCAGTATTTT,CASSDAGEVTDTQYF
TRBV6-5,TRBD2,TRBJ2-1,-,TGTGCCAGCAGTTACTCCAGCGGGAGTTTCTACAATGAGCAGTTCTTC,CASSYSSGSFYNEQFF
TRBV19,TRBD1,TRBJ1-1,few,TGTGCCAGTAGTACTCCGGGGACAGGGGAACTTCTAAACACTGAAGCTTTCTTT,CASSTPGTGELLNTEAFF
TRBV5-1,TRBD2,TRBJ2-1,-,TGCGCCAGCAGCTTGTCATTTACTAGCGGGAACAATGAGCAGTTCTTC,CASSLSFTSGNNEQFF
TRBV11-2,-,TRBJ2-7,few,TGTGCCAGCACCCCAAGTTCAGGGGTCGAGCAGTACTTC,CASTPSSGVEQYF
TRBV6-2/TRBV6-3,TRBD2,TRBJ2-7,-,TGTGCCAGCAATCTACTAGCGGGGCTCTCCTACGAGCAGTACTTC,CASNLLAGLSYEQYF
TRBV5-1,-,TRBJ1-1,-,TGCGCCAGCAGCTTGGTGGGCAGGGAGAACACTGAAGCTTTCTTT,CASSLVGRENTEAFF
TRBV12-3/TRBV12-4,-,TRBJ1-1,-,TGTGCCAGCAGTTTGGAGGGGCGGGGTGAAGCTTTCTTT,CASSLEGRGEAFF
TRBV20-1,-,TRBJ2-3,-,TGCAGTGTGTGGGGGAGCACAGATACGCAGTATTTT,CSVWGSTDTQYF
TRBV20-1,TRBD1,TRBJ1-5,-,TGCAGTGCCACCCCGGGACAGGCCTATCAGCCCCAGCATTTT,CSATPGQAYQPQHF
TRBV29-1,-,TRBJ2-2,few,TGCAGCGCCCCTGGACTGAACACCGGGGAGCTGTTTTTT,CSAPGLNTGELFF
TRBV6-6,-,TRBJ2-7,few,TGTGCCAGCAGTCCAGGCCGGGAGGAGCAGTACTTC,CASSPGREEQYF
TRBV15,-,TRBJ2-1,-,TGTGCCACCAGCGGGATCCGGGAGACTGAGCAGTTCTTC,CATSGIRETEQFF
TRBV7-9,-,TRBJ2-7,-,TGTGCCAGCAGCCCTGCGGTTACTCCCCACGAGCAGTACTTC,CASSPAVTPHEQYF
TRBV20-1,-,TRBJ1-4,few,TGCAGTGCTAGTGTCCGAGCCGCGGGAGAAAAACTGTTTTTT,CSASVRAAGEKLFF
TRBV10-2,-,TRBJ2-5,-,TGCGCCAGCAGTGAGGAAGTGAGGGGACGAGAGACCCAGTACTTC,CASSEEVRGRETQYF
TRBV7-9,-,TRBJ2-1,few,TGTGCCAGCAGTTCCGAGCGGATCTACAATGAGCAGTTCTTC,CASSSERIYNEQFF